Below, 32 T cell receptor beta chains from the same sample are listed, as sequenced in a study of T-cell reconstitution after alpha-beta-depleted transplantation in children. Unique molecular identifiers featured in how the TCRbeta library was prepared. TCRdb analysed the PCR reads with MiXCR anew, one entry per CDR3 protein. This table holds about 900,000 distinct CDR3 sequences, roughly 29% found once. Source: PBMCs, mostly from graft donor cells, taken 360 days after TCRalphabeta/CD19-depleted stem cell transplant. The receptors come from a boy under three years old who had a stem cell transplant for SCID, so the T cells may come from the graft donor.

This clonotype showed up just a few times. V usage is TRBV7-9 and J usage is TRBJ1-2; D may be TRBD1 (6 bases). The V gene's germline CDR1 is SEHNR and CDR2 FQNEAQ (reference sequence). The CDR3 consists of 17 residues. Trimming took off 2 bases at V and 7 bases at J, with 23 bases between the two ends. This chain's CDR3 is CASSLLTRDNLSGGYTF. CDR3 coding DNA: TGTGCCAGCAGCTTATTGACCCGGGACAACCTCAGTGGTGGCTACACCTTC.

This chain joins TRBV5-1 and TRBJ2-5, with 7 nucleotides matching TRBD1. The CDR3 is made up of 15 amino acids. The germline gives CDR1 SGHRS, CDR2 YFSETQ. V dropped 5 bases and J dropped 2; count of bases not matched to a gene: 9. This CDR3 reads CASRGWTGGQETQYF. CDR3 in DNA: TGCGCCAGCAGAGGGTGGACAGGCGGACAAGAGACCCAGTACTTC.

The table lists this clonotype with a few counts. In DNA, the CDR3 is TGTGCCAGCAGCCGGGACAGTGGGGCAGATACGCAGTATTTT. Its protein product is CASSRDSGADTQYF. The J gene is TRBJ2-3, the V gene TRBV6-1, with 7 bases matching TRBD1. Germline assignment: CDR1 MNHNS and CDR2 SASEGT. This CDR3 comprises 14 residues. The J segment lost 4 bases and the V segment lost 6 bases, leaving 7 bases of the junction unmatched.

The CDR3 is CASSRDPLGETQYF. The CDR3 region has the DNA TGTGCCAGCTCACGGGACCCTCTCGGAGAGACCCAGTACTTC. The rearrangement joins TRBV18 to TRBJ2-5; TRBD1 or TRBD2 may be the D gene (5 bases each). Germline V gene sequence: CDR1 KGHSH, CDR2 LQKENI. The CDR3 sequence is 14 residues long. V dropped 4 bases and J dropped 4 bases, with 13 bases sitting between them.

This clonotype was detected only a few times. V usage is TRBV4-1 and J usage is TRBJ1-3, with TRBD1 identical over 9 bases. J lost 15 bases, V lost 4 bases, and 10 bases had no gene match. Looked up from germline, CDR1 is MGHRA and CDR2 is YSYEKL. The CDR3 has 13 amino acids. CDR3 region: CASSLGTGSPGYF. Written as DNA, the CDR3 is TGCGCCAGCAGCCTCGGGACAGGGAGCCCCGGATATTTT.

The chain recombines TRBV12-3 or TRBV12-4 with TRBJ1-3; D unresolved. V was trimmed by 5 bases and J by 4 bases, leaving 9 bases between them. The length of the CDR3 is 13 residues. The DNA for the CDR3 is TGTGCCAGCAGTATAATCCGGGGAAACACCATATATTTT. This codes for CASSIIRGNTIYF.

This clonotype was detected only a few times. The chain combines TRBV10-3 with TRBJ2-7; no reliable D call. Trimming took 4 bases from V and 0 from J, leaving 13 bases between them. Germline lookup yields CDR1 ENHRY and CDR2 SYGVKD. The CDR3 runs 15 residues. The chain's CDR3 is CAISVGDTGSYEQYF. DNA for the CDR3: TGTGCCATCAGTGTCGGAGATACCGGCTCCTACGAGCAGTACTTC.

This clonotype was seen a handful of times. The V and J genes are TRBV5-1 and TRBJ2-1; D remains unclear. The germline V and J ends were trimmed by 0 bases and 5 bases, with 12 bases remaining between them. CDR3 length: 15 residues. The germline CDR1 and CDR2 sequences are SGHRS and YFSETQ. CDR3 sequence reads: CASSLAVGLNNEQFF. CDR3 DNA: TGCGCCAGCAGCTTGGCGGTAGGATTGAACAATGAGCAGTTCTTC. Full variable domain (outside the CDR3, taken from reference TRBV5-1 and TRBJ2-1): KAGVTQTPRYLIKTRGQQVTLSCSPISGHRSVSWYQQTPGQGLQFLFEYFSETQRNKGNFPGRFSGRQFSNSRSEMNVSTLELGDSALYLCASSLAVGLNNEQFFGPGTRLTVL.

The chain employs TRBV11-1 and TRBJ2-2; D may be TRBD1 or TRBD2 (6 bases each). The CDR3 contains 16 residues. V shed 4 bases and J shed 1 base, with 13 bases lying between them. Germline V lookup: CDR1 SGHAT, CDR2 FQDESV (reference sequence). CDR3 sequence (DNA): TGTGCCAGCAGCTCAAGGGGGGCGTGGAACACCGGGGAGCTGTTTTTT. This codes for CASSSRGAWNTGELFF. The full variable domain, completed using reference TRBV11-1 and TRBJ2-2, is EAEVAQSPRYKITEKSQAVAFWCDPISGHATLYWYRQILGQGPELLVQFQDESVVDDSQLPKDRFSAERLKGVDSTLKIQPAELGDSAMYLCASSSRGAWNTGELFFGEGSRLTVL.

This clonotype was counted a few times. V and J are TRBV7-6 and TRBJ1-6; 9 bases fit TRBD1. The J segment lost 7 bases and the V segment lost 5 bases, leaving 6 bases of the junction unmatched. From germline, CDR1 is SGHVS and CDR2 FNYEAQ. The CDR3 is 15 residues long. The CDR3 reads CASSLRDRDNSPLHF. CDR3 DNA: TGTGCCAGCAGCCTAAGGGACAGGGACAATTCACCCCTCCACTTT.

The chain uses TRBV7-2 and TRBJ2-5, with D possibly matching TRBD1 (5 bases). The germline V and J ends were trimmed by 5 bases and 7 bases, with 14 bases remaining between them. This CDR3 is 13 amino acids long. Looked up from germline, CDR1 is SGHTA and CDR2 is FQGNSA. CDR3: CASSLGVDRTQYF. CDR3 bases: TGTGCCAGCAGCCTAGGGGTGGATCGGACCCAGTACTTC.

The V call is TRBV9, the J call TRBJ2-2; no firm D call. This CDR3 region has 13 residues. CDR1 and CDR2 (germline): SGDLS, YYNGEE. Trimming left V 0 bases short and J 8 bases short, with 8 bases between. DNA for the CDR3: TGTGCCAGCAGCGTAGAACCGCGAGGGGAGCTGTTTTTT. Translated: CASSVEPRGELFF.

The chain links TRBV5-6 to TRBJ2-1; D unclear. The V and J ends lost 5 bases and 5 bases respectively, with 17 bases between them. Germline V gene lookup returns CDR1 SGHDT and CDR2 YYEEEE. The CDR3 extends over 15 amino acids. Here the CDR3 reads CASRDTLFRNNEQFF. CDR3 sequence (DNA): TGTGCCAGCAGGGATACTCTTTTTCGAAACAATGAGCAGTTCTTC. The full variable domain, in which reference TRBV5-6 and TRBJ2-1 provide the parts outside the CDR3, is DAGVTQSPTHLIKTRGQQVTLRCSPKSGHDTVSWYQQALGQGPQFIFQYYEEEERQRGNFPDRFSGHQFPNYSSELNVNALLLGDSALYLCASRDTLFRNNEQFFGPGTRLTVL.

The rearrangement links TRBV19 to TRBJ2-7; 7 nucleotides align to TRBD2. The germline V gene has CDR1 LNHDA and CDR2 SQIVND (reference sequence). V trimming: 5 bases; J trimming: 3 bases; junction bases outside the gene matches: 10. There are 15 residues in the CDR3. The DNA for the CDR3 is TGTGCCAGTAGTCACGGAACCCCGGGGGGCTACGAGCAGTACTTC. Its protein product is CASSHGTPGGYEQYF.

CDR3 in DNA: TGTGCCAGCAGCCTACACTCAGGGATTGGTGAAACTATGGCTTTCTTT. Translated, it gives CASSLHSGIGETMAFF. This chain connects TRBV7-9 to TRBJ1-1; a weak D match, TRBD1 (5 bases). Trimming stripped 5 bases from V and 11 bases from J, with 27 bases between. CDR3 length: 16 residues. Germline values: CDR1 SEHNR, CDR2 FQNEAQ (reference sequence).

This clonotype has a handful of counts. The chain employs TRBV20-1 and TRBJ2-1; 9 bases line up with TRBD2. CDR3 length: 15 amino acids. V lost 1 base and J lost 3; bases outside the gene matches: 4. The germline V gene has CDR1 DFQATT and CDR2 SNEGSKA (reference sequence). CDR3 sequence reads: CSARGASGVYNEQFF. The DNA for the CDR3 is TGCAGTGCTAGAGGGGCTAGCGGGGTCTACAATGAGCAGTTCTTC.

In this sample, this clonotype turned up a few times. The genes are TRBV5-1 and TRBJ2-1, with TRBD2 as a possible D gene (6 bases). Germline-derived CDR1 and CDR2 are SGHRS and YFSETQ. The CDR3 loop spans 16 amino acids. Trimming took off 0 bases at V and 6 bases at J, with 16 bases between the two ends. The CDR3 DNA follows: TGCGCCAGCAGCTTGGTACTCGGGGGTTGGACCAATGAGCAGTTCTTC. Its translation is CASSLVLGGWTNEQFF.

The chain links TRBV7-2 to TRBJ1-1; 8 positions match TRBD1. Germline V lookup: CDR1 SGHTA, CDR2 FQGNSA. The CDR3 totals 14 residues. V shed 5 bases, J shed 2 bases, and the junction held 4 bases outside the gene matches. In DNA form, the CDR3 reads TGTGCCAGCAGCGTCGACAGGGGAAACACTGAAGCTTTCTTT. Translating gives CASSVDRGNTEAFF.

The table lists this clonotype with a few counts. The chain employs TRBV5-6 and TRBJ2-3; D is unresolved. The CDR3 runs to 17 residues. Germline assignment: CDR1 SGHDT and CDR2 YYEEEE. Trimming removed 0 bases at V and 0 bases at J, with 14 bases between. The chain's CDR3 is CASSLAALLTSTDTQYF. The CDR3 bases are TGTGCCAGCAGCTTGGCGGCCCTCCTCACTAGCACAGATACGCAGTATTTT.

As for this clonotype: The junction differs from germline at one of its ends, possibly a read error. The chain recombines TRBV4-1 with TRBJ2-7, with D unclear. Germline CDR1 reads MGHRA; CDR2 reads YSYEKL. The CDR3 consists of 15 residues. This chain's CDR3 is CASSQVAPPRAQGVF. The CDR3, as DNA: TGCGCCAGCAGCCAAGTCGCACCCCCCCGGGCCCAAGGAGTCTTC.

This clonotype showed up just a few times. V gene TRBV5-1 combines with J gene TRBJ2-3; perhaps TRBD1 as D (5 bases). The V gene lost 0 bases and the J gene lost 2 bases, with 10 bases spanning the gap. Germline V gene data show CDR1 as SGHRS and CDR2 as YFSETQ. The CDR3 contains 15 residues. In DNA form, the CDR3 reads TGCGCCAGCAGCTTGGCACAGGTGAACACAGATACGCAGTATTTT. This gives the protein CASSLAQVNTDTQYF.

This clonotype came up many times. The chain joins TRBV4-1 to TRBJ2-3; no firm D call. The ends were cut back, 0 bases at V and 2 bases at J, with 6 bases in the middle. The CDR3 contains 14 residues. The germline gives CDR1 MGHRA, CDR2 YSYEKL. CDR3 in amino acids: CASSQEVLTDTQYF. The CDR3, as DNA: TGCGCCAGCAGCCAAGAGGTTCTCACAGATACGCAGTATTTT.

The chain is built from TRBV15 and TRBJ1-6; D unresolved. Germline V gene data show CDR1 as LNHNV and CDR2 as YYDKDF (reference sequence). The CDR3 runs 19 residues. The V end was cut by 0 bases, the J end by 9 bases, with 24 bases between. The CDR3 is CATSREVFGQTPYGSPLHF. CDR3 nucleotide sequence: TGTGCCACCAGCAGAGAGGTGTTCGGCCAAACCCCCTATGGTTCACCCCTCCACTTT. The full variable domain, its missing parts supplied by reference TRBV15 and TRBJ1-6, is DAMVIQNPRYQVTQFGKPVTLSCSQTLNHNVMYWYQQKSSQAPKLLFHYYDKDFNNEADTPDNFQSRRPNTSFCFLDIRSPGLGDTAMYLCATSREVFGQTPYGSPLHFGNGTRLTVT.

The chain uses TRBV28 and TRBJ2-3; TRBD2 aligns across 8 bases. The CDR3 contains 17 residues. The germline V gene encodes CDR1 MDHEN and CDR2 SYDVKM. J lost 2 bases, V lost 2 bases, and 9 bases had no gene match. The CDR3 nucleotides read TGTGCCAGCAGTTTAGCGGGGGGTTCCGGGGCCACAGATACGCAGTATTTT. Residues: CASSLAGGSGATDTQYF. The entire variable domain, with the rest obtained from reference TRBV28 and TRBJ2-3, is as follows: DVKVTQSSRYLVKRTGEKVFLECVQDMDHENMFWYRQDPGLGLRLIYFSYDVKMKEKGDIPEGYSVSREKKERFSLILESASTNQTSMYLCASSLAGGSGATDTQYFGPGTRLTVL.

The chain combines TRBV7-2 with TRBJ2-7; TRBD1 might be the D (6 bases). With 3 bases removed from V and 2 bases from J, the gap between germline ends came to 11 bases. CDR3 length equals 14 residues. Per germline, CDR1 SGHTA and CDR2 FQGNSA. As DNA, the CDR3 is TGTGCCAGCAGCTTTCCGACAGGACCCTACGAGCAGTACTTC. Protein: CASSFPTGPYEQYF.

This clonotype was found a few times. The rearrangement links TRBV5-1 to TRBJ2-7; TRBD1 matches 7 bases. The CDR3 extends over 15 amino acids. The V gene end was trimmed by 5 bases and the J gene end by 1 base; junction bases not matched to a gene: 9. Germline V gene lookup returns CDR1 SGHRS and CDR2 YFSETQ. The chain's CDR3 is CASSFDRDLSYEQYF. The CDR3 nucleotides are TGCGCCAGCAGTTTTGACAGGGACCTTTCCTACGAGCAGTACTTC.

This clonotype was picked up a small number of times. This chain connects TRBV6-5 to TRBJ1-1; TRBD1 might be the D (6 bases). V was trimmed by 0 bases and J by 1 base, leaving 18 bases between them. The germline V gene has CDR1 MNHEY and CDR2 SVGAGI. There are 18 residues in the CDR3. The CDR3 nucleotides read TGTGCCAGCAGTTACTCGAGTGACGGGGGCCTTGGGAACACTGAAGCTTTCTTT. Translating it yields CASSYSSDGGLGNTEAFF.

The count of this clonotype is one. The chain has TRBV19 and TRBJ2-3, with D unclear. With 10 bases removed from V and 0 bases from J, the gap between germline ends came to 17 bases. The germline V gene has CDR1 LNHDA and CDR2 SQIVND (reference sequence). The CDR3 has 15 amino acids. For the CDR3, the DNA is TGTGCCACCCACGTATATAGAGGTAGCACAGATACGCAGTATTTT. Amino acid sequence: CATHVYRGSTDTQYF.

The table lists this clonotype with a few counts. The CDR3 here is CASSLRILSTTDTQYF. In DNA, the CDR3 is TGCGCCAGCAGCTTGAGGATTCTCTCCACCACAGATACGCAGTATTTT. V gene TRBV5-1 combines with J gene TRBJ2-3; D is unclear. CDR1 and CDR2 (germline): SGHRS, YFSETQ. The CDR3 has 16 residues. Between the trimmed V and J ends, which lost 1 base and 2 bases, there was a span of 14 bases.

V is TRBV7-2 and J is TRBJ2-3; D remains ambiguous. Germline V gene lookup returns CDR1 SGHTA and CDR2 FQGNSA. Trimming took 1 base from V and 0 from J, leaving 11 bases between them. This CDR3 is 16 amino acids long. DNA of the CDR3: TGTGCCAGCAGCTTAGGGCCTACGTATAGCACAGATACGCAGTATTTT. This gives the protein CASSLGPTYSTDTQYF.

This chain links TRBV10-3 with TRBJ1-1; D is unresolved. Trimming shortened V by 5 bases and J by 5 bases, and 12 bases separated the two germline ends. Per germline, CDR1 ENHRY and CDR2 SYGVKD. The CDR3 runs to 13 residues. The CDR3: CAISPGLGTEAFF. As DNA, the CDR3 is TGTGCCATCAGTCCTGGACTGGGGACTGAAGCTTTCTTT.

This clonotype was seen a few times. The chain uses TRBV6-1 and TRBJ2-3; 9 bases are shared with TRBD1. CDR3 length: 17 amino acids. CDR1 is MNHNS, CDR2 SASEGT, per germline. Trimming at V came to 6 bases and at J to 2 bases, leaving 12 bases not matched to a gene. The chain's CDR3 is CASRSGTGISATDTQYF. The CDR3 DNA sequence: TGTGCCAGCAGGTCCGGGACAGGGATCTCCGCCACAGATACGCAGTATTTT.